This paragraph reports one T cell receptor beta chain. These data originate in a study of blood T cell repertoires in COVID-19. For the study at large: Whether acute or convalescent, the COVID-19 samples came from the United States, Italy and Spain.

Original analysis: For nucleated cells, counts were estimated from reference gene primer amplification. Using immunoSEQ multiplex PCR, the repertoire was profiled, and TCRdb retains in-frame clones only, with some absent. The V and J calls and the clone size are those of that table, but D and trimming were determined from the DNA. The table shows 12,000 to 15,000 clones, with approximately 89% occurring only once. The sequence derives from a human donor in a cohort sampled during active COVID-19. The sample was peripheral blood.

This CDR3 reads CASSPGTNTDTQYF. CDR3 in DNA: TGCGCCAGCAGCCCGGGGACTAACACAGATACGCAGTATTTT. V and J are TRBV5-1 and TRBJ2-3, with 7 bases identical to TRBD2. Losses at the gene ends were 4 bases for V and 2 bases for J; bases not matched to a gene: 4. The germline V gene has CDR1 SGHRS and CDR2 YFSETQ. The CDR3 totals 14 residues.